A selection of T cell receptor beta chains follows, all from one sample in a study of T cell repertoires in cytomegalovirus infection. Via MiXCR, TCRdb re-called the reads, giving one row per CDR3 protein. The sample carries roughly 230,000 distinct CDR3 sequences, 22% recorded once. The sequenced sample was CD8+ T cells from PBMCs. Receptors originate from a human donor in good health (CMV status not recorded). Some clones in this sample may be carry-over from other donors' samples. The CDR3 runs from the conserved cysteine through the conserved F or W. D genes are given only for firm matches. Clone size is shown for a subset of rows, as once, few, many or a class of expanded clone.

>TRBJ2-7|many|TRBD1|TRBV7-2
TGTGCCAGCAGCTTCTTCACAGGGGTCGAGCAGTACTTC
CASSFFTGVEQYF
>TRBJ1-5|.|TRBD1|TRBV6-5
TGTGCCAGCAGAAAACAGGGGGATCAGCCCCAGCATTTT
CASRKQGDQPQHF
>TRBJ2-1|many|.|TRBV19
TGTGCCAGTGCCCCCGGCACAGGGATATACAATGAGCAGTTCTTC
CASAPGTGIYNEQFF
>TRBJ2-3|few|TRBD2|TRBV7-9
TGTGCCAGCACCGTGGACGGGGGGGGTTCCACAGATACGCAGTATTTT
CASTVDGGGSTDTQYF
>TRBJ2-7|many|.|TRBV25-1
TGTGCCAGCAGTGAATACCTGGTCGGCAGCGGTCTGGAGCAGTACTTC
CASSEYLVGSGLEQYF
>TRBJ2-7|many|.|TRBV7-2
TGTGCCAGCAGCTTAGTGAGTTCCTACGAGCAGTACTTC
CASSLVSSYEQYF
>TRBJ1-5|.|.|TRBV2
TGTGCCAGCCAGGCTCAGGGATCAAATCAGCCCCAGCATTTT
CASQAQGSNQPQHF
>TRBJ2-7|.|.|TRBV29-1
TGCAGCGTTGAAGGAGACGACAGCTCCTACGAGCAGTACTTC
CSVEGDDSSYEQYF
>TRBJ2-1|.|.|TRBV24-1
TGTGCCACCAGGGATGTCCCGACTGGGACGGGCAATGAGCAGTTCTTC
CATRDVPTGTGNEQFF
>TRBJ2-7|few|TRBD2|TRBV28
TGTGCCAGCAGCTGGGGGGGATGGGCCTACGAGCAGTACTTC
CASSWGGWAYEQYF
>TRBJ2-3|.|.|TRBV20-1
TGCAGTCCCGCGGAAGGGGCAGATACGCAGTATTTT
CSPAEGADTQYF